A single sample gave rise to the 17 T cell receptor beta chains below, sequenced in a study of blood T cell repertoires in COVID-19. Assay: immunoSEQ multiplex PCR; the TCRdb copy retains only in-frame clones and omits some. This repertoire shows some 150,000 clones, 89% found once; its top ten account for around 0.77%. Input material: PBMCs or T cells enriched from blood (not recorded which). The receptors here all came from a woman under 30 who had recovered from COVID-19.

The chain employs TRBV27 and TRBJ2-1; TRBD2 agrees at 11 bases. Losses at the gene ends were 0 bases for V and 2 bases for J; bases not matched to a gene: 0. Germline assignment: CDR1 MNHEY and CDR2 SMNVEV (reference sequence). CDR3 length: 16 amino acids. CDR3 DNA sequence: TGTGCCAGCAGTTTATCGACTAGCGGGACCTACAATGAGCAGTTCTTC. Its translation is CASSLSTSGTYNEQFF.

The V gene is TRBV3-1 (or the pseudogene TRBV3-2), the J gene TRBJ2-2, with 8 bases identical to TRBD2. The CDR3 is 17 amino acids. V dropped 6 bases and J dropped 2; count of bases not matched to a gene: 11. The germline gives CDR1 LGHDT, CDR2 YNNKEL (reference sequence). CDR3 sequence reads: CASSPITSGLNTGELFF. Here the CDR3 DNA reads TGTGCCAGCAGTCCCATCACTAGCGGACTTAACACCGGGGAGCTGTTTTTT.

This chain joins TRBV29-1 and TRBJ2-1, with D possibly matching TRBD2 (6 bases). V was trimmed by 3 bases and J by 4 bases, leaving 13 bases between them. The CDR3 has 14 residues. Germline V gene lookup returns CDR1 SQVTM and CDR2 ANQGSEA. The CDR3 protein is CSVDVGLLYNEQFF. For the CDR3, the DNA is TGCAGCGTTGATGTGGGACTCCTGTACAATGAGCAGTTCTTC.

The chain uses TRBV7-6 and TRBJ2-1; TRBD2 aligns across 7 bases. V gave up 1 base and J gave up 4 bases; unmatched junction bases: 13. This CDR3 comprises 18 residues. Germline V gene sequence: CDR1 SGHVS, CDR2 FNYEAQ. The CDR3 nucleotides are TGTGCCAGCAGCTTAGTTCCAGCGGGAATTACGGCTTACAATGAGCAGTTCTTC. Its protein is CASSLVPAGITAYNEQFF.

This chain links TRBV7-9 with TRBJ1-3; D perhaps matches TRBD1 (6 bases). This CDR3 region has 15 residues. Germline V gives CDR1 SEHNR, CDR2 FQNEAQ (reference sequence). V gave up 5 bases and J gave up 4 bases, with 15 bases separating them. This CDR3 is CASSTYRDRGNTIYF. CDR3 DNA: TGTGCCAGCAGCACATACAGGGATAGGGGAAACACCATATATTTT.

Written as DNA, the CDR3 is TGTGCCAGCAGTGTCGGGACTAGAGTGTACAATGAGCAGTTCTTC. Encoded protein: CASSVGTRVYNEQFF. The rearrangement joins TRBV27 to TRBJ2-1; 8 nucleotides agree with TRBD2. The CDR3 length is 15 residues. Germline-derived CDR1 and CDR2 are MNHEY and SMNVEV (reference sequence). Unmatched junction bases numbered 7, after V lost 5 bases and J lost 4 bases.

V gene TRBV6-4 combines with J gene TRBJ1-1; D possibly corresponds to TRBD1 (6 bases). The ends were cut back, 3 bases at V and 5 bases at J, with 16 bases in the middle. Per the germline V gene, CDR1 is MRHNA and CDR2 is SNTAGT. The CDR3 runs 15 residues. The CDR3 protein is CASSEDAGGQTEAFF. CDR3 bases: TGTGCCAGCAGTGAGGACGCGGGAGGACAGACTGAAGCTTTCTTT.

The chain has TRBV30 and TRBJ1-1, with D possibly being TRBD1 (6 bases). V dropped 3 bases and J dropped 0 bases, with 8 bases sitting between them. The CDR3 loop spans 13 amino acids. Germline values: CDR1 GTSNPN, CDR2 SVGIG (reference sequence). CDR3 bases: TGTGCCTGGAGCCGGACAGTGAACACTGAAGCTTTCTTT. This encodes CAWSRTVNTEAFF.

The CDR3 here is CASSLSFEAGMNTGELFF. CDR3 coding DNA: TGTGCCAGCAGTTTATCGTTCGAAGCGGGGATGAACACCGGGGAGCTGTTTTTT. The gene calls are TRBV27 and TRBJ2-2; 7 bases are a match to TRBD2. The ends lost 0 bases at V and 1 base at J; junction bases unmatched: 8. This CDR3 is built from 18 residues. Germline V lookup: CDR1 MNHEY, CDR2 SMNVEV (reference sequence).

The chain couples TRBV10-3 to TRBJ1-2, with a possible D match to TRBD1 (5 bases). Trimming removed 0 bases from V and 4 bases from J, with 9 bases in between. This CDR3 has 14 residues. Germline CDR1 and CDR2: ENHRY and SYGVKD. The CDR3 loop reads CAISESRQIYGYTF. The CDR3 region has the DNA TGTGCCATCAGTGAGTCGAGACAGATCTATGGCTACACCTTC.

The chain has TRBV6-5 and TRBJ1-2; D uncertain. V shed 7 bases and J shed 8 bases, with 14 bases lying between them. Per germline, CDR1 MNHEY and CDR2 SVGAGI. CDR3 length equals 12 residues. The CDR3 DNA is TGTGCCAGCACCGCGAGGAGAGAAGGCTACACCTTC. Protein sequence: CASTARREGYTF.

This rearrangement joins TRBV28 to TRBJ1-2; 9 bases match TRBD1. Germline V gene lookup returns CDR1 MDHEN and CDR2 SYDVKM. The CDR3 is made up of 15 amino acids. V gave up 10 bases and J gave up 7 bases; unmatched junction bases: 16. CDR3 DNA sequence: TGTGCCACTATGGACAGGGGCGACCGCTTGGGTGGCTACACCTTC. Translating gives CATMDRGDRLGGYTF.

V is TRBV3-1 (or the pseudogene TRBV3-2) and J is TRBJ2-3; a possible D gene is TRBD2 (6 bases). The V gene's germline CDR1 is LGHDT and CDR2 YNNKEL (reference sequence). CDR3 length: 16 amino acids. With 3 bases removed from V and 6 bases from J, the gap between germline ends came to 19 bases. The CDR3 coding sequence is TGTGCCAGCAGCCATAGACTAGTTTTACCCGTGGATACGCAGTATTTT. It yields the protein CASSHRLVLPVDTQYF.

The chain carries TRBV2 and TRBJ2-1, with 13 bases aligning to TRBD2. CDR1 and CDR2 (germline): SNHLY, FYNNEI. The CDR3 extends over 19 amino acids. The trim removed 2 bases at V and 2 bases at J, leaving 9 bases unmatched. Written as DNA, the CDR3 is TGTGCCAGCAGTGAATTAGGACTAGCGGGAGTCTCGCCCTACAATGAGCAGTTCTTC. It translates to CASSELGLAGVSPYNEQFF.

The J gene is TRBJ2-5, the V gene TRBV19; a possible D gene is TRBD1 (6 bases). Trimming took 7 bases from V and 5 from J, leaving 14 bases between them. This CDR3 contains 13 residues. Germline V gene data show CDR1 as LNHDA and CDR2 as SQIVND (reference sequence). The DNA of the CDR3 is TGTGCCAGTAAGTCCACAGGGTCGGAGACCCAGTACTTC. Translated, it gives CASKSTGSETQYF.

CDR3 nucleotide sequence: TGTGCCAGCAGTTCACTGGGACAAGGAAACACCATATATTTT. Translation gives CASSSLGQGNTIYF. The chain links TRBV6-5 to TRBJ1-3; the D gene is possibly TRBD1 (6 bases). V lost 4 bases, J lost 4 bases, and 11 bases lay in between. The germline gives CDR1 MNHEY, CDR2 SVGAGI. The CDR3 totals 14 residues.

The chain joins TRBV7-9 to TRBJ1-2; D uncertain. The CDR3 extends over 14 amino acids. V was shortened by 7 bases and J by 8 bases, with 20 bases between the two germline ends. The V gene's germline CDR1 is SEHNR and CDR2 FQNEAQ (reference sequence). The CDR3 DNA follows: TGTGCCAGCAAACCCCCCGAGGGAAGCGAAGGCTACACCTTC. As protein: CASKPPEGSEGYTF.